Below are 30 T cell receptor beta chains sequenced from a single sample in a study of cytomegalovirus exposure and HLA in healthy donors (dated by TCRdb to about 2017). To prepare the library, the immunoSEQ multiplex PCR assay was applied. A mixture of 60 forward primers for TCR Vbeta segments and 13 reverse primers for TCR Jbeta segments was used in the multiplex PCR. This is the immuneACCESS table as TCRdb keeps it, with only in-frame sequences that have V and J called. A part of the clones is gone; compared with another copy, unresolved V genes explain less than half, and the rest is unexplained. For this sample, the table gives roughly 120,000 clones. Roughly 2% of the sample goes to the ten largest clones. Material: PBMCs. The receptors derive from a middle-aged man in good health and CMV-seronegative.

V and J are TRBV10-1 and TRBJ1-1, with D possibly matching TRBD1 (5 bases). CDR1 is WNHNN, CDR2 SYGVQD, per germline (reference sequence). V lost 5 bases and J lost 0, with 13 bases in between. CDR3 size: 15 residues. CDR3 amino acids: CASSITGPLNTEAFF. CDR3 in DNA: TGCGCCAGCAGTATAACAGGCCCCTTGAACACTGAAGCTTTCTTT.

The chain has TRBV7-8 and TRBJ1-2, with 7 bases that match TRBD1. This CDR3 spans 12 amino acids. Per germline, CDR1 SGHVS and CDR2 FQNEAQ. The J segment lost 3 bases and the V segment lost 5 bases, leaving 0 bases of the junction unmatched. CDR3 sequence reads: CASSTGDYGYTF. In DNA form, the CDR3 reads TGTGCCAGCAGCACAGGGGACTATGGCTACACCTTC. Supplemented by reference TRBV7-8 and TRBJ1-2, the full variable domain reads GAGVSQSPRYKVAKRGQDVALRCDPISGHVSLFWYQQALGQGPEFLTYFQNEAQLDKSGLPSDRFFAERPEGSVSTLKIQRTQQEDSAVYLCASSTGDYGYTFGSGTRLTVV.

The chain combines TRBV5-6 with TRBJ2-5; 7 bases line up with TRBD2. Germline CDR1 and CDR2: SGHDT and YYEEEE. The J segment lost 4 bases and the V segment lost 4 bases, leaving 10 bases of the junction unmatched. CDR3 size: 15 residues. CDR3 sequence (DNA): TGTGCCAGCAGCCCCTCTCGACTAGCCGGAGAGACCCAGTACTTC. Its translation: CASSPSRLAGETQYF.

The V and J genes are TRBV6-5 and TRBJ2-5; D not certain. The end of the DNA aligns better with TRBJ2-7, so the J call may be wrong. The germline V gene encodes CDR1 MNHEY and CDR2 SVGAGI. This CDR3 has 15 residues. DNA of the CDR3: TGTGCCAGCAGTTACTCAAGTGTAACGAGCTACGAGCAGTACTTC. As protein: CASSYSSVTSYEQYF.

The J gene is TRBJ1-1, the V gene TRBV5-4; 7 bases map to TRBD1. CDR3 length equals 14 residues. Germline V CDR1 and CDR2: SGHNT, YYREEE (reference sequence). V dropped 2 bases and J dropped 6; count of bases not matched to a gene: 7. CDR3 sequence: CASSLGGGDPEAFF. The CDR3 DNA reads TGTGCCAGCAGCTTAGGAGGGGGCGATCCTGAAGCTTTCTTT.

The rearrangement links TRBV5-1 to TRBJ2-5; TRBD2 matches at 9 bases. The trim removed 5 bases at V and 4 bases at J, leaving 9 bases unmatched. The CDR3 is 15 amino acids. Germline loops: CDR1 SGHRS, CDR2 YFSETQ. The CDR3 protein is CASSTPGLARETQYF. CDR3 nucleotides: TGCGCCAGCAGTACTCCGGGACTAGCTAGAGAGACCCAGTACTTC.

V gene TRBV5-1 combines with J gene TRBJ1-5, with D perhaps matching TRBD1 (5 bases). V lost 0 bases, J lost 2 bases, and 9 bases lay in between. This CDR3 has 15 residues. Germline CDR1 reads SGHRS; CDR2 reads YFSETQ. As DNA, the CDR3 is TGCGCCAGCAGCTTGGAAGGGGTTCGCAATCAGCCCCAGCATTTT. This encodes CASSLEGVRNQPQHF.

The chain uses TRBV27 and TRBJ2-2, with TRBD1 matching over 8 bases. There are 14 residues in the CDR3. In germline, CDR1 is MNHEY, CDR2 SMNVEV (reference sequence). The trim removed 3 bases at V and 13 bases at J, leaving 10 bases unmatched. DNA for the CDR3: TGTGCCAGCAGTTTTCAGGGGGCGGCCCCCGGGCTGTTTTTT. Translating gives CASSFQGAAPGLFF.

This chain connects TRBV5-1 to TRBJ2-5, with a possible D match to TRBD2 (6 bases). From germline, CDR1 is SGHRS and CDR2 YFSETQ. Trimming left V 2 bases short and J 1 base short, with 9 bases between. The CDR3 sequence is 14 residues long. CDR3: CASSFGGAQETQYF. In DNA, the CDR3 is TGCGCCAGCAGCTTCGGGGGAGCCCAAGAGACCCAGTACTTC. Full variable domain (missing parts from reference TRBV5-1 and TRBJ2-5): KAGVTQTPRYLIKTRGQQVTLSCSPISGHRSVSWYQQTPGQGLQFLFEYFSETQRNKGNFPGRFSGRQFSNSRSEMNVSTLELGDSALYLCASSFGGAQETQYFGPGTRLLVL.

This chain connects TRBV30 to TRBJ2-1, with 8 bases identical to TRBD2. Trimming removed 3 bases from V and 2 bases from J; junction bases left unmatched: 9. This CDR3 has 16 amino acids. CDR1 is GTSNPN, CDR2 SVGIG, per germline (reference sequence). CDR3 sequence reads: CAWRGGLGKTYNEQFF. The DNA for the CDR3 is TGTGCCTGGAGGGGGGGACTAGGAAAAACCTACAATGAGCAGTTCTTC.

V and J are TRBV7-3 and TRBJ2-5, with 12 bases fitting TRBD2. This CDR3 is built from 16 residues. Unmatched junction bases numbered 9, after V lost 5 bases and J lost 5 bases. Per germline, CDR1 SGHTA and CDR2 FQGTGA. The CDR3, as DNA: TGTGCCAGCAGCCACCGGACTAGCGGGACGGGTGAGACCCAGTACTTC. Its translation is CASSHRTSGTGETQYF.

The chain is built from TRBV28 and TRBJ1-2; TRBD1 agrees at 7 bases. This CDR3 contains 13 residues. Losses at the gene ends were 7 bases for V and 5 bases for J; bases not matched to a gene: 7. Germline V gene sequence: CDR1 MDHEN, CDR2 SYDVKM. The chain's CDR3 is CASTEGQNYGYTF. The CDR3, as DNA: TGTGCCAGCACCGAGGGACAGAATTATGGCTACACCTTC.

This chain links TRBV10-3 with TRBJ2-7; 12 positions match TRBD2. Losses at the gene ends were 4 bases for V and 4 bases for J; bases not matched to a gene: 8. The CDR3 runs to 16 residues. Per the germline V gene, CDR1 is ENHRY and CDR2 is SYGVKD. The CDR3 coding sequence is TGTGCCATCAGTGGGGTCTCGACTAGCGGGAGATACGAGCAGTACTTC. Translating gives CAISGVSTSGRYEQYF.

This CDR3 reads CASSIVTGIATDTQYF. Written as DNA, the CDR3 is TGTGCCAGTAGTATAGTTACAGGGATAGCGACAGATACGCAGTATTTT. The V gene is TRBV19, the J gene TRBJ2-3, with D maybe TRBD1 (6 bases). This CDR3 is built from 16 residues. With 1 base removed from V and 3 bases from J, the gap between germline ends came to 14 bases. Germline CDR1 and CDR2: LNHDA and SQIVND (reference sequence).

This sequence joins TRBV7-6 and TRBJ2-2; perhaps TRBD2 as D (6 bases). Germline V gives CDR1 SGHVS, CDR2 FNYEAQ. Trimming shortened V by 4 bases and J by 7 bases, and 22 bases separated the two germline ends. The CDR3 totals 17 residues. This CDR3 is CASSSGTREIQDGELFF. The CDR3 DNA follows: TGTGCCAGCAGCTCAGGAACACGGGAGATCCAGGACGGGGAGCTGTTTTTT.

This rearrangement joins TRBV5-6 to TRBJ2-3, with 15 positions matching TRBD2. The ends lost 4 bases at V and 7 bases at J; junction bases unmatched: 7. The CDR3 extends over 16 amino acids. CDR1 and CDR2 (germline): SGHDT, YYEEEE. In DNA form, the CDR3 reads TGTGCCAGCAGCCCCCTGGGACTAGCGGGAGGAAATACGCAGTATTTT. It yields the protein CASSPLGLAGGNTQYF.

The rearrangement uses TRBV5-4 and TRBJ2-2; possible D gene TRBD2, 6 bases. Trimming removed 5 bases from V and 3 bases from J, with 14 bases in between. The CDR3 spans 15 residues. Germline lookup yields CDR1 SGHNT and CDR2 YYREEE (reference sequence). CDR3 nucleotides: TGTGCCAGCAGAAGGGCGGGGTGGGACACCGGGGAGCTGTTTTTT. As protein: CASRRAGWDTGELFF.

CDR3 in DNA: TGTGCCAGCAGACGGGGGGCGGGACACCCAATCTACGAGCAGTACTTC. As protein: CASRRGAGHPIYEQYF. V gene TRBV5-5 combines with J gene TRBJ2-7; weak D call: TRBD2 (7 bases). V was shortened by 5 bases and J by 3 bases, with 21 bases between the two germline ends. The CDR3 spans 16 residues. The germline CDR1 and CDR2 sequences are SGHKS and YYEKEE (reference sequence).

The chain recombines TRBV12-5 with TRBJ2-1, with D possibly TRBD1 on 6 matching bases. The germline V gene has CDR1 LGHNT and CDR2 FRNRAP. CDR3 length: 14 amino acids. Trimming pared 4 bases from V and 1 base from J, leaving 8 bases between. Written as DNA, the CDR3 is TGTGCTAGTGGTTCAGACAGGTCCTACAATGAGCAGTTCTTC. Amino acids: CASGSDRSYNEQFF.

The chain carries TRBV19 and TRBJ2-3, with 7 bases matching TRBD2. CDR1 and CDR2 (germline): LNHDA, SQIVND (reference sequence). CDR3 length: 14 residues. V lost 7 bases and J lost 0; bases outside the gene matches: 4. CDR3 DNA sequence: TGTGCCAGTACGACTAGCCCGAGCACAGATACGCAGTATTTT. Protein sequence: CASTTSPSTDTQYF.

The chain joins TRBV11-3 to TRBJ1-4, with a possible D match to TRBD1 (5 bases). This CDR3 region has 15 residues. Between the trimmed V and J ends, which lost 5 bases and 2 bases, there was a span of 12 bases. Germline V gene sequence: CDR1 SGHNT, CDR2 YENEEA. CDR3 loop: CASSPLKGTNEKLFF. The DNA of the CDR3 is TGTGCCAGCAGCCCTCTCAAGGGGACTAATGAAAAACTGTTTTTT.

CDR3 nucleotide sequence: TGTGCCAGTAGTATTGGTTCCCGGGAGGGGGGGCCAGATACGCAGTATTTT. This codes for CASSIGSREGGPDTQYF. The chain carries TRBV19 and TRBJ2-3; 8 bases agree with TRBD2. The germline V gene encodes CDR1 LNHDA and CDR2 SQIVND (reference sequence). The CDR3 totals 17 residues. V was pared by 3 bases and J by 4 bases, with 12 bases of the junction left unmatched.

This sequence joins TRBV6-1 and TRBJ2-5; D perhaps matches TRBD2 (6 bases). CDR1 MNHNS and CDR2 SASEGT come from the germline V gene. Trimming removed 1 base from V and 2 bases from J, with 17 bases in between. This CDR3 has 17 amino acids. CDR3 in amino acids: CASSEELGRSGQETQYF. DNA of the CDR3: TGTGCCAGCAGTGAAGAACTTGGTCGTAGCGGACAAGAGACCCAGTACTTC.

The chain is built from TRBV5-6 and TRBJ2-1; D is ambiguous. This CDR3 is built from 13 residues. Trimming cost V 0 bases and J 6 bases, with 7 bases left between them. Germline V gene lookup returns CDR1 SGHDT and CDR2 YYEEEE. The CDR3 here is CASSLAIVNEQFF. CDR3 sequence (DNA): TGTGCCAGCAGCTTGGCTATAGTCAATGAGCAGTTCTTC.

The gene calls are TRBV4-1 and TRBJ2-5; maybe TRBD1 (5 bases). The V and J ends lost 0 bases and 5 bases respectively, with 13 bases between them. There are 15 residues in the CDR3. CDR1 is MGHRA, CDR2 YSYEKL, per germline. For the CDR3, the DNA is TGCGCCAGCAGCCAAGAAGTAGCCCCAGGGGAGACCCAGTACTTC. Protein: CASSQEVAPGETQYF.

CDR3 amino acids: CASSLDRGVEQYF. For the CDR3, the DNA is TGTGCCAGCAGCTTGGACCGGGGTGTAGAGCAGTACTTC. V usage is TRBV5-6 and J usage is TRBJ2-5; D may be TRBD2 (5 bases). Germline V gives CDR1 SGHDT, CDR2 YYEEEE. V lost 0 bases to trimming and J lost 11 bases, with 14 bases between them. The CDR3 totals 13 residues.

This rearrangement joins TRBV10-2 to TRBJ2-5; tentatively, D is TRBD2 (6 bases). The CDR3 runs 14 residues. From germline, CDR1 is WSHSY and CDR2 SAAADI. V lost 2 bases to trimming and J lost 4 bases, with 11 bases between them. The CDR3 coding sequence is TGCGCCAGCAGTGAGGGGGGGTACGCAGAGACCCAGTACTTC. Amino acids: CASSEGGYAETQYF.

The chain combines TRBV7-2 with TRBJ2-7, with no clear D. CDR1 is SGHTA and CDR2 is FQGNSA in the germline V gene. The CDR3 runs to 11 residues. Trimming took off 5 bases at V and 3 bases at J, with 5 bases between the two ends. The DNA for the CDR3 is TGTGCCAGCAGCCGAGACTACGAGCAGTACTTC. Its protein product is CASSRDYEQYF.

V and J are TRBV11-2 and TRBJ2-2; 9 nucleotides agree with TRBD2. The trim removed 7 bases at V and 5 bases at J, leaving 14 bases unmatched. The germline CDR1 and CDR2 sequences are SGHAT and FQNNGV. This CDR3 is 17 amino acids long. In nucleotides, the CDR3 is TGTGCCAGCACCCCCCAACCAGCGGGAGGCCCGACCGGGGAGCTGTTTTTT. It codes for CASTPQPAGGPTGELFF.

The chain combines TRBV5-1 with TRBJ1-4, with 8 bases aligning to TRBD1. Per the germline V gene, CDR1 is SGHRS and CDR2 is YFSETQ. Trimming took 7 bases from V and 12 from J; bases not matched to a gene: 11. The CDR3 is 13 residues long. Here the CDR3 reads CASSGTGSFELFF. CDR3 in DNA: TGCGCCAGCTCAGGGACAGGATCTTTTGAACTGTTTTTT.